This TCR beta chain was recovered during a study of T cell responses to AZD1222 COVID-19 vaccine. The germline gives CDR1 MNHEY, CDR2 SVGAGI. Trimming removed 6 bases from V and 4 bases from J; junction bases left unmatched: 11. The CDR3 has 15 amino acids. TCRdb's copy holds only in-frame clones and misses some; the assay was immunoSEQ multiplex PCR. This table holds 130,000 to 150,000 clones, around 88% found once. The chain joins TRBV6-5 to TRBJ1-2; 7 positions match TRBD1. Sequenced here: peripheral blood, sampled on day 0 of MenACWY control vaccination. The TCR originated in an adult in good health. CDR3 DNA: TGTGCCAGCAGATACGGGACAGCGACCTTCTATGGCTACACCTTC. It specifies CASRYGTATFYGYTF.